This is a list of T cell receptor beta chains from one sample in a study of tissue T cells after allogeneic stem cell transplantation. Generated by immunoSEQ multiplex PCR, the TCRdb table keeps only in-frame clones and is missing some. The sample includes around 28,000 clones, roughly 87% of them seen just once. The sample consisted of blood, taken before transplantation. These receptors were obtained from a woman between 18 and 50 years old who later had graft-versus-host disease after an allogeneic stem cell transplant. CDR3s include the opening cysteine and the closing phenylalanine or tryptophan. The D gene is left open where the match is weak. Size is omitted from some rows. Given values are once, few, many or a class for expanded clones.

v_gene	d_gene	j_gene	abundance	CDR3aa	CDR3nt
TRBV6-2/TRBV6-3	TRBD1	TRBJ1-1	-	CASSDGTGVTEAFF	TGTGCCAGCAGTGACGGGACAGGCGTCACTGAAGCTTTCTTT
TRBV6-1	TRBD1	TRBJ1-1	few	CASSEGDRGEAFF	TGTGCCAGCAGTGAAGGAGACAGGGGCGAAGCTTTCTTT
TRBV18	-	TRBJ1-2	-	CASSPGTRRENGYTF	TGTGCCAGCTCACCCGGCACTAGGAGAGAGAATGGCTACACCTTC
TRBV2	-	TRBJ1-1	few	CASSAQNTEAFF	TGTGCCAGCAGTGCTCAGAACACTGAAGCTTTCTTT
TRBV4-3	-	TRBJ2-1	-	CASSQAVSSYNEQFF	TGCGCCAGCAGCCAAGCGGTTAGCTCCTACAATGAGCAGTTCTTC
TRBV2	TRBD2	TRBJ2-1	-	CASSTPSGRAINEQFF	TGTGCCAGCAGTACGCCTAGCGGGAGGGCCATAAATGAGCAGTTCTTC
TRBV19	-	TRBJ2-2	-	CASSMSNRNTGELFF	TGTGCCAGTAGTATGTCGAACCGTAACACCGGGGAGCTGTTTTTT
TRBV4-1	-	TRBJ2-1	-	CASSRSESSYNEQFF	TGCGCCAGCAGCCGAAGTGAAAGCTCCTACAATGAGCAGTTCTTC
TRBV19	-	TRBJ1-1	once	CASKTGMNTEAFF	TGTGCCAGTAAAACAGGTATGAACACTGAAGCTTTCTTT
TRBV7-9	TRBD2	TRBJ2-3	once	CASSPSGSSTDTQYF	TGTGCCAGCAGCCCGAGCGGGAGTTCGACAGATACGCAGTATTTT
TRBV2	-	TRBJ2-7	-	CASNLEYEQYF	TGTGCCAGCAACTTGGAGTACGAGCAGTACTTC
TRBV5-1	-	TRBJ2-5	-	CASTPGEVETQYF	TGCGCCAGTACCCCCGGGGAAGTGGAGACCCAGTACTTC
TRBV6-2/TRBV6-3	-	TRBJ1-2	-	CASSPRLGGDYGYTF	TGTGCCAGCAGTCCCCGTCTGGGGGGCGACTATGGCTACACCTTC
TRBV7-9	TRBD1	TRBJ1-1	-	CASSVQGTGGTGAAFF	TGTGCCAGCAGCGTGCAAGGGACAGGGGGAACAGGCGCAGCTTTCTTT
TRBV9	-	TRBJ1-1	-	CASSQAGSGPTEAFF	TGTGCCAGCAGCCAAGCCGGTTCAGGGCCCACTGAAGCTTTCTTT
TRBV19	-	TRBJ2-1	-	CASSMAPGRGAYNEQFF	TGTGCCAGTAGTATGGCCCCAGGGCGCGGGGCGTACAATGAGCAGTTCTTC
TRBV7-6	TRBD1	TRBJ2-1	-	CASSFYGQVGHNEQFF	TGTGCCAGCAGCTTCTACGGACAGGTTGGGCATAATGAGCAGTTCTTC
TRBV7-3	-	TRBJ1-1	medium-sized	CASSLRGDTEAFF	TGTGCCAGCAGCTTAAGAGGGGACACTGAAGCTTTCTTT
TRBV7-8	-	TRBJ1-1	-	CASSGRQDHNTEAFF	TGTGCCAGCAGCGGCCGACAGGACCACAACACTGAAGCTTTCTTT
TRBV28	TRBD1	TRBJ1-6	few	CASAWTGDSPLHF	TGTGCCAGCGCTTGGACAGGTGATTCACCCCTCCACTTT
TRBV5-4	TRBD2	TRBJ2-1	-	CASSWGGASGRAREQFF	TGTGCCAGCAGCTGGGGCGGGGCCAGCGGGAGGGCTCGTGAGCAGTTCTTC
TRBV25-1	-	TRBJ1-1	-	CASGPNTEAFF	TGTGCCAGCGGTCCGAACACTGAAGCTTTCTTT
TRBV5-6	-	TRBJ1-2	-	CASSSNYGYTF	TGTGCCAGCAGTTCGAACTATGGCTACACCTTC
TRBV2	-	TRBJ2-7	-	CASSEAPELVADYEQYF	TGTGCCAGCAGTGAAGCCCCCGAGTTGGTAGCGGATTACGAGCAGTACTTC
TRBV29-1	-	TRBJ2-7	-	CSVGRVGYEQYF	TGCAGCGTCGGACGCGTGGGGTACGAGCAGTACTTC